Sequencing of this T cell receptor beta chain was carried out in a study of cytomegalovirus exposure and HLA in healthy donors. PCR employed 60 Vbeta and 13 Jbeta primers. The repertoire was sequenced with immunoSEQ multiplex PCR; TCRdb's copy has only in-frame clones and lacks some. The sample has approximately 150,000 clones, 80% to 90% seen once. CDR3 size: 13 residues. Trimming shortened V by 1 base and J by 8 bases, and 9 bases separated the two germline ends. Germline CDR1 is SGHTA and CDR2 is FQGTGA. The receptor's source is a woman aged 40-49 years in good health and CMV-seropositive. The gene calls are TRBV7-3 and TRBJ2-4; possibly TRBD2 for D (6 bases). The sequencing sample was made of PBMCs. The CDR3 sequence: CASSLRGVDIQYF. For the CDR3, the DNA is TGTGCCAGCAGCTTAAGGGGGGTGGACATTCAGTACTTC. Drawing the rest from reference TRBV7-3 and TRBJ2-4, the complete variable domain is GAGVSQTPSNKVTEKGKYVELRCDPISGHTALYWYRQSLGQGPEFLIYFQGTGAADDSGLPNDRFFAVRPEGSVSTLKIQRTERGDSAVYLCASSLRGVDIQYFGAGTRLSVL.